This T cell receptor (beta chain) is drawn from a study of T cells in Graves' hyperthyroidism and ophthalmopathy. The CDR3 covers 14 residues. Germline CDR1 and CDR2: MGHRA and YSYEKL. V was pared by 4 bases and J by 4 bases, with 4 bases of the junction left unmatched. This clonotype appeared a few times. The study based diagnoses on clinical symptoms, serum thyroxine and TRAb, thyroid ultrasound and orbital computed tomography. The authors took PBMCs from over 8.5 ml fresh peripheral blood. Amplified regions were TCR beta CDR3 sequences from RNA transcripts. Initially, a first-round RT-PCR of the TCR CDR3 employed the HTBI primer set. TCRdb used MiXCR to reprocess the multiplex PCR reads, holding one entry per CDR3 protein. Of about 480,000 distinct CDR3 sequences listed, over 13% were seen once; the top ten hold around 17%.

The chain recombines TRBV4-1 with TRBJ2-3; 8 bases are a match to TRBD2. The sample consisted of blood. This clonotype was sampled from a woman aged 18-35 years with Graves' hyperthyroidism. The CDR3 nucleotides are TGCGCCAGCAGCCCGGAGACTAGCGCAGATACGCAGTATTTT. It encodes CASSPETSADTQYF.